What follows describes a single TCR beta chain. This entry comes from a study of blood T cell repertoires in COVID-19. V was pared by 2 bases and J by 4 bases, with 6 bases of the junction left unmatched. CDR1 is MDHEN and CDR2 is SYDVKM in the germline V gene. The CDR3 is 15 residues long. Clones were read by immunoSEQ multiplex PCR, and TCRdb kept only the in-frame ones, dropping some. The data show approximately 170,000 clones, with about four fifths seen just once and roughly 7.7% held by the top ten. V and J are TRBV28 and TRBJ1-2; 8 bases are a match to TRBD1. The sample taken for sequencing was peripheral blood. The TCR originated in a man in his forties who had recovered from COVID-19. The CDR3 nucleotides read TGTGCCAGCAGTTTAGGGACAGGACAAATCTATGGCTACACCTTC. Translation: CASSLGTGQIYGYTF.